Following are 5 T cell receptor beta chains from one sample sequenced in a study of blood T cells in healthy people across ages. A second PCR of 7 to 11 cycles used a sample-barcoded 5' primer and a J-beta primer mix. TCRdb processed the 5' RACE reads anew with MiXCR; each CDR3 protein has one entry. This sample has some 1.5 million distinct CDR3 sequences; roughly 27% occur once, and the top ten carry 7.7%. Specimen: blood. These receptors all come from a woman aged 25 to 39 in good health.

The chain couples TRBV7-2 to TRBJ2-5, with a possible D match to TRBD1 (5 bases). CDR1 and CDR2 (germline): SGHTA, FQGNSA. V dropped 0 bases and J dropped 3 bases, with 11 bases sitting between them. The CDR3 has 15 amino acids. CDR3 DNA sequence: TGTGCCAGCAGCTTAGCACTTAGCAGGGAAGAGACCCAGTACTTC. This codes for CASSLALSREETQYF.

This clonotype was counted between two and nine times. Relative to the germline gene, one junction end is altered; a read error may explain this. V gene TRBV4-3 combines with J gene TRBJ1-1; no reliable D call. The length of the CDR3 is 15 residues. The V gene's germline CDR1 is LGHNA and CDR2 YSLEER. Here the CDR3 reads CVSSQDPGRTTEAFF. CDR3 sequence (DNA): TGCGTCAGCAGCCAAGATCCCGGACGGACCACTGAAGCTTTCTTT.

This clonotype was seen more than once but under ten times. A read error may produce the germline difference seen at one junction end. This chain connects TRBV5-5 to TRBJ2-1; tentatively, D is TRBD1 or TRBD2 (6 bases each). The germline gives CDR1 SGHKS, CDR2 YYEKEE (reference sequence). The CDR3 consists of 14 residues. CDR3 sequence: CAGSWGARYNEQFF. For the CDR3, the DNA is TGTGCCGGCAGCTGGGGGGCTAGGTACAATGAGCAGTTCTTC.

About this clonotype: This may stem from a read error, because a much larger clone lies one nucleotide away. The genes are TRBV6-1 and TRBJ2-6, with D unresolved. The germline V gene has CDR1 MNHNS and CDR2 SASEGT. The CDR3 consists of 16 residues. CDR3 in DNA: TGTGCCAGCAGTGGTAAAGTCAGATCTGAGGCCAACGTCCTGACTTTC. Translation: CASSGKVRSEANVLTF.

This rearrangement joins TRBV12-3 or TRBV12-4 to TRBJ2-2, with a possible D match to TRBD1 (6 bases). Deletions cut 4 bases from V and 5 bases from J, with 14 bases between. The CDR3 covers 15 residues. CDR3: CASSSGSRGTGELFF. The DNA for the CDR3 is TGTGCCAGCAGTTCCGGCTCGAGGGGGACCGGGGAGCTGTTTTTT.